This T cell receptor (beta chain) comes out of a study of follicular helper T cells after annual influenza vaccination. Study-wide results and limits: Plasmablast frequency change correlated with clonality change in ICOS+CD38+ cTfh. Yearly vaccinations repeatedly recalled conserved clonotypes in ICOS+CD38+ cTfh.

As regards this clone: The antigen is not known.

The time point here: 2015-2016 season, 7 days after influenza vaccination. Before and after seasonal inactivated influenza vaccination, adults gave blood for sorting CD4 subsets for sequencing. ICOS+CD38+ and ICOS-CD38- fractions were sorted from non-naive CD4+CXCR5+PD-1+ cells. Clones were read by immunoSEQ multiplex PCR, and TCRdb kept only the in-frame ones, dropping some. The sample records some 10,000 clones, approximately 78% being singletons. After removal of 5 bases from V and 7 bases from J, the junction contained 6 bases not matched to a gene. Germline V gene sequence: CDR1 SNHLY, CDR2 FYNNEI. There are 14 residues in the CDR3.

Sequencing was performed on CXCR5+ CD38- circulating T follicular helper cells from blood, taken 7 days after influenza vaccination. Subset noted: circulating Tfh, non-naive CD4+CXCR5+PD-1+ (ICOS+CD38+ or ICOS-CD38-). The receptor comes from an adult who received the influenza vaccine. The chain combines TRBV2 with TRBJ1-2; 11 bases line up with TRBD1. CDR3 loop: CASSLGQGAIGYTF. The CDR3 region has the DNA TGTGCCAGCAGTCTCGGACAGGGGGCGATTGGCTACACCTTC. The whole variable domain, remainder taken from reference TRBV2 and TRBJ1-2, is EPEVTQTPSHQVTQMGQEVILRCVPISNHLYFYWYRQILGQKVEFLVSFYNNEISEKSEIFDDQFSVERPDGSNFTLKIRSTKLEDSAMYFCASSLGQGAIGYTFGSGTRLTVV.